These T cell receptor beta chains were read from a single sample in a study of identical twins. Each CDR3 protein gets one entry after TCRdb re-called the 5' RACE reads with MiXCR. This sample has 1.5 million or so distinct CDR3 sequences, with roughly 35% found just once. The sequenced sample consisted of cord blood. Receptors were obtained from a newborn girl in good health. Both conserved end residues are part of each CDR3. A D gene is named only where the DNA matches it firmly. Size values are once, few and many counts, or a class for expanded clones, and some rows have none.

clone_size j_call v_call d_call cdr3_aa cdr3_nt
NA TRBJ2-1 TRBV7-2 NA CAGSPRGEQFF TGTGCCGGCAGTCCTCGGGGTGAGCAGTTCTTC
many TRBJ1-2 TRBV10-3 NA CAISERDNYGYTF TGTGCCATCAGTGAGAGGGATAACTATGGCTACACCTTC
NA TRBJ2-7 TRBV13 NA CASHGGAYNEQYF TGTGCCAGCCATGGTGGGGCGTACAATGAGCAGTACTTC
few TRBJ2-7 TRBV5-1 TRBD2 CASSLVLAGGKEQYF TGCGCCAGCAGCTTGGTACTAGCGGGAGGTAAGGAGCAGTACTTC
NA TRBJ2-7 TRBV20-1 TRBD2 CSAGSTGGYEQYF TGCAGTGCTGGGAGCACGGGGGGGTACGAGCAGTACTTC
NA TRBJ2-4 TRBV6-1 NA CASEAGTAKNIQYF TGTGCCAGTGAAGCCGGGACAGCCAAAAACATTCAGTACTTC
NA TRBJ2-7 TRBV2 TRBD2 CASSPSGGPRRYNEQYF TGTGCCAGCAGTCCTAGCGGGGGGCCCCGTCGCTACAATGAGCAGTACTTC
few TRBJ2-5 TRBV11-1 NA CASSLGPPGFQETQYF TGTGCCAGCAGCTTGGGACCCCCCGGCTTCCAAGAGACCCAGTACTTC
few TRBJ1-4 TRBV7-2 NA CASRFSSNEKLFF TGTGCCAGCAGATTCTCTTCTAATGAAAAACTGTTTTTT
NA TRBJ2-3 TRBV12-3/TRBV12-4 TRBD2 CASFLAGGSTDTQYF TGTGCCAGCTTCCTAGCGGGGGGGAGCACAGATACGCAGTATTTT
NA TRBJ2-1 TRBV20-1 TRBD1 CSAMDRGPGQFF TGCAGTGCAATGGACAGGGGGCCTGGGCAGTTCTTC
once TRBJ2-5 TRBV27 TRBD2 CASSSLGTRNERYF TGTGCCAGCAGTTCCCTCGGGACTAGGAACGAGCGGTACTTC
NA TRBJ2-1 TRBV2 NA CASSEMGGGPVEQFF TGTGCCAGCAGTGAAATGGGGGGGGGCCCTGTTGAGCAGTTCTTC
NA TRBJ2-3 TRBV6-5 NA CASSSQLVRDTQYF TGTGCCAGCAGTAGCCAACTAGTGAGAGATACGCAGTATTTT
many TRBJ2-1 TRBV6-2/TRBV6-3 TRBD2 CASKREGRSNEQFF TGTGCCAGCAAGCGGGAGGGCCGTTCTAATGAGCAGTTCTTC
NA TRBJ1-2 TRBV13 NA CASSLDYRYGYTF TGTGCCAGCAGCTTAGATTACCGGTATGGCTACACCTTC
few TRBJ1-1 TRBV13 NA CASSSTSNTEAFF TGTGCCAGCAGCTCTACATCGAACACTGAAGCTTTCTTT
NA TRBJ2-3 TRBV20-1 TRBD2 CSAALAGATDTQYF TGCAGTGCAGCGCTAGCGGGGGCCACAGATACGCAGTATTTT
NA TRBJ2-7 TRBV7-9 NA CASSSSSSKGEQYF TGTGCCAGCAGCTCCTCAAGTTCTAAGGGCGAGCAGTACTTC
NA TRBJ2-3 TRBV11-2 NA CASSLDLGLVIDTQYF TGTGCCAGCAGCTTAGATCTCGGGCTAGTAATAGATACGCAGTATTTT
many TRBJ2-4 TRBV7-7 NA CASSCNLLIQAKNIQYF TGTGCTAGCAGCTGTAACCTACTGATTCAAGCCAAAAACATTCAGTACTTC
NA TRBJ2-7 TRBV28 TRBD1 CASSLLPGTGTHEQYF TGTGCCAGCAGTTTACTCCCCGGGACAGGGACCCACGAGCAGTACTTC
NA TRBJ2-5 TRBV4-1 TRBD2 CASSHFPGGQETQYF TGCGCCAGCAGCCACTTTCCGGGAGGTCAAGAGACCCAGTACTTC
NA TRBJ1-1 TRBV20-1 NA CSAAPGGLSTEAFF TGCAGTGCCGCGCCCGGTGGGTTGAGCACTGAAGCTTTCTTT
NA TRBJ1-4 TRBV12-3/TRBV12-4 NA CASSENEKLFF TGTGCCAGCAGCGAAAATGAAAAACTGTTTTTT
few TRBJ2-5 TRBV7-8 NA CASSFSPEETQYF TGTGCCAGCAGCTTTAGTCCGGAAGAGACCCAGTACTTC
NA TRBJ2-1 TRBV6-2/TRBV6-3 NA CASSRGTGSSYNEQFF TGTGCCAGCAGCCGAGGGACTGGCAGCTCCTACAATGAGCAGTTCTTC
NA TRBJ2-5 TRBV20-1 NA CSAPRARETQYF TGCAGTGCTCCTCGGGCACGAGAGACCCAGTACTTC
NA TRBJ2-3 TRBV20-1 TRBD2 CSVRGVSTDTQYF TGCAGTGTTCGGGGGGTTAGCACAGATACGCAGTATTTT
NA TRBJ2-1 TRBV11-3 NA CASSLGFGSGREQFF TGTGCCAGCAGCTTAGGTTTCGGTAGCGGCCGAGAGCAGTTCTTC
NA TRBJ2-1 TRBV6-1 TRBD2 CASREGLDLYNEQFF TGTGCCAGCAGGGAGGGACTAGACTTATACAATGAGCAGTTCTTC
few TRBJ2-1 TRBV4-1 NA CASSQPTTLPNEQFF TGCGCCAGCAGCCAACCGACCACACTACCCAATGAGCAGTTCTTC
few TRBJ1-1 TRBV6-6 TRBD1 CASSYGQGLNTEAFF TGTGCCAGCAGTTACGGACAGGGGCTGAACACTGAAGCTTTCTTT
NA TRBJ1-4 TRBV30 TRBD1 CAWSVQGINEKLFF TGTGCCTGGAGTGTACAGGGGATTAATGAAAAACTGTTTTTT
few TRBJ2-5 TRBV6-1 NA CASHRASQETQYF TGTGCCAGCCACCGGGCCAGCCAAGAGACCCAGTACTTC
few TRBJ2-3 TRBV7-9 TRBD2 CASSLRASGDTQYF TGTGCCAGCAGCTTAAGGGCTAGCGGAGATACGCAGTATTTT
NA TRBJ1-1 TRBV6-5 TRBD1 CPAVTGQEMNTEAFF TGTCCAGCAGTTACTGGACAGGAGATGAACACTGAAGCTTTCTTT
NA TRBJ1-1 TRBV20-1 NA CSARDKRGNTEAFF TGCAGTGCTAGAGATAAGCGGGGAAACACTGAAGCTTTCTTT
NA TRBJ2-7 TRBV5-5 NA CASTLRGSSCEQYF TGTGCCAGCACTCTGAGAGGGTCAAGCTGCGAGCAGTACTTC
NA TRBJ1-2 TRBV10-3 TRBD1 CAISSPGQGYGYTF TGTGCCATCAGCTCCCCGGGACAGGGTTATGGCTACACCTTC
NA TRBJ1-2 TRBV7-2 NA CASSPDRHTNYGYTF TGTGCCAGCAGCCCAGACAGGCACACTAACTATGGCTACACCTTC
NA TRBJ2-7 TRBV20-1 NA CSASSNNYEQYF TGCAGTGCTAGTAGTAACAACTACGAGCAGTACTTC
NA TRBJ2-7 TRBV12-3/TRBV12-4 NA CASRRAVGEQYF TGTGCCAGCAGAAGGGCCGTGGGCGAGCAGTACTTC
few TRBJ2-1 TRBV20-1 TRBD2 CSARKSGGGSYNEQFF TGCAGTGCTAGAAAGAGCGGGGGGGGCTCCTACAATGAGCAGTTCTTC
NA TRBJ2-5 TRBV5-1 TRBD2 CASSLSPGLGIQTQYF TGCGCCAGCAGCTTGTCTCCGGGACTAGGTATCCAGACCCAGTACTTC
many TRBJ2-5 TRBV6-5 TRBD2 CASRPLPGGQETQYF TGTGCCAGCAGACCTCTCCCGGGAGGGCAAGAGACCCAGTACTTC
few TRBJ1-5 TRBV6-6 NA CASSYSMSSLNQPQHF TGTGCCAGCAGTTACTCGATGAGCAGCCTAAATCAGCCCCAGCATTTT
NA TRBJ2-5 TRBV5-1 TRBD2 CASRATSGRADNEQYF TGCGCCAGCAGGGCTACTAGCGGGAGGGCCGACAATGAGCAGTACTTC
NA TRBJ1-1 TRBV5-1 NA CASTKRVGRTSKSTEAFF TGCGCCAGCACCAAACGGGTAGGTAGGACCTCTAAGAGCACTGAAGCTTTCTTT
NA TRBJ2-7 TRBV6-2/TRBV6-3 NA CASSYGGSVYEQYF TGTGCCAGCAGTTACGGGGGGTCGGTCTACGAGCAGTACTTC
NA TRBJ1-5 TRBV28 NA CASSLAAYSNQPQHF TGTGCCAGCAGTTTAGCGGCGTATAGCAATCAGCCCCAGCATTTT
NA TRBJ1-6 TRBV5-1 NA CASSLEAGRGISPLHF TGCGCCAGCAGCTTGGAAGCAGGGAGGGGTATCTCACCCCTCCACTTT
NA TRBJ1-2 TRBV5-5 NA CASSFGSGPPGGYTF TGTGCCAGCAGCTTTGGAAGTGGCCCCCCCGGTGGCTACACCTTC
few TRBJ1-1 TRBV4-1 NA CASSRPGGTEAFF TGCGCCAGCAGCCGTCCCGGTGGCACTGAAGCTTTCTTT
NA TRBJ2-7 TRBV20-1 TRBD2 CSAPGLAGRGYEQYF TGCAGTGCTCCCGGACTAGCGGGAAGGGGCTACGAGCAGTACTTC
NA TRBJ2-1 TRBV7-8 NA CASSAGRGSSYNEQFF TGTGCCAGCAGCGCAGGTCGGGGGAGCTCCTACAATGAGCAGTTCTTC
few TRBJ2-1 TRBV28 NA CASSLRGGGSYNEQFF TGTGCCAGCAGTTTAAGAGGGGGGGGCTCCTACAATGAGCAGTTCTTC
NA TRBJ2-1 TRBV20-1 TRBD2 CSARDRGLAYNEQFF TGCAGTGCTAGAGATCGGGGACTAGCCTACAATGAGCAGTTCTTC
NA TRBJ1-6 TRBV14 NA CASSQGRANSPLHF TGTGCCAGCAGCCAAGGCAGGGCCAATTCACCCCTCCACTTT